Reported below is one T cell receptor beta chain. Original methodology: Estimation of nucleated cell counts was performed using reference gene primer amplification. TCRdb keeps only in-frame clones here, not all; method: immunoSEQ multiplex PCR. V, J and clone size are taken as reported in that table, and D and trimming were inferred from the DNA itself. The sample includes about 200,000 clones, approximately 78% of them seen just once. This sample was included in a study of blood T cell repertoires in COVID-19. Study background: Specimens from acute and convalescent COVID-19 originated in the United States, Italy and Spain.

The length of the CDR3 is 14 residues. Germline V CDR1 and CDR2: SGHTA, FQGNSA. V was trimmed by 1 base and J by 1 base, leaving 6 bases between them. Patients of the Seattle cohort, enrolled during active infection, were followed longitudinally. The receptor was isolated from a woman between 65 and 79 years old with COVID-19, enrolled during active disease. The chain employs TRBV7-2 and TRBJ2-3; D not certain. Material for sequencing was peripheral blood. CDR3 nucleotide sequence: TGTGCCAGCAGCTTAGTCTGGCGCACAGATACGCAGTATTTT. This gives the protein CASSLVWRTDTQYF.